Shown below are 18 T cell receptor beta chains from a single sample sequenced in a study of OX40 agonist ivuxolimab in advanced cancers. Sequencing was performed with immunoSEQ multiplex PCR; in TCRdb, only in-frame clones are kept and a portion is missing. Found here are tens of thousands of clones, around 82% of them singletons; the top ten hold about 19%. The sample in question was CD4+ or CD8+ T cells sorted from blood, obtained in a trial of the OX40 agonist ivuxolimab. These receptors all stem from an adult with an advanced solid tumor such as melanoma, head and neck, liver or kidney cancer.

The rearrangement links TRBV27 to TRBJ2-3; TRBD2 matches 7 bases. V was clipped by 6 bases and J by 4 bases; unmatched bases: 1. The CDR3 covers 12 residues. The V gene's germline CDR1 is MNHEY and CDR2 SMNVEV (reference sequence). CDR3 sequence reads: CASSRGADTQYF. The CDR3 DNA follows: TGTGCCAGCAGCCGGGGGGCAGATACGCAGTATTTT.

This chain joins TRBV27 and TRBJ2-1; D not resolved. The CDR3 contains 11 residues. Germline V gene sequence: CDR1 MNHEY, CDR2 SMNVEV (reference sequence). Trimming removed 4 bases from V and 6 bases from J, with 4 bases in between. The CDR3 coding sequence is TGTGCCAGCAGTTCGGGCAATGAGCAGTTCTTC. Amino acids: CASSSGNEQFF.

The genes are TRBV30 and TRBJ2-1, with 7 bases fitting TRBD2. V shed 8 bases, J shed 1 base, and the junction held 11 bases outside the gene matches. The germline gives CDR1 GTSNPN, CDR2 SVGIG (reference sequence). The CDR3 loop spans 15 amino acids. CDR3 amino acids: CASLLGGVSYNEQFF. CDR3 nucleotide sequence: TGTGCCAGCCTTTTGGGGGGGGTATCCTACAATGAGCAGTTCTTC.

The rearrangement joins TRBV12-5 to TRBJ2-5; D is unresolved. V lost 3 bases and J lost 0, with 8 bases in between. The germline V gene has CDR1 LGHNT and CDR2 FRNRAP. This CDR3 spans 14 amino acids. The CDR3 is CASGLTGYQETQYF. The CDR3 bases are TGTGCTAGTGGTTTAACCGGGTACCAAGAGACCCAGTACTTC.

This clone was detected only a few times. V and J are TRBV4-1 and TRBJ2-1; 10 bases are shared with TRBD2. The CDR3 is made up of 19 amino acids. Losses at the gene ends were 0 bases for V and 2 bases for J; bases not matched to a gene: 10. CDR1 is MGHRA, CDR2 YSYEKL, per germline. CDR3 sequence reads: CASSQEGTSASLAYNEQFF. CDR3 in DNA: TGCGCCAGCAGCCAAGAAGGGACTAGCGCTAGTCTAGCCTACAATGAGCAGTTCTTC.

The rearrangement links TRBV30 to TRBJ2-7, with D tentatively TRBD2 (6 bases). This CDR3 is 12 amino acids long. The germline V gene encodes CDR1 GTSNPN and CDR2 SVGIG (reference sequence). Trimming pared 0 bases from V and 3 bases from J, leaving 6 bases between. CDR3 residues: CAWSVGGYEQYF. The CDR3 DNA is TGTGCCTGGAGTGTGGGGGGCTACGAGCAGTACTTC.

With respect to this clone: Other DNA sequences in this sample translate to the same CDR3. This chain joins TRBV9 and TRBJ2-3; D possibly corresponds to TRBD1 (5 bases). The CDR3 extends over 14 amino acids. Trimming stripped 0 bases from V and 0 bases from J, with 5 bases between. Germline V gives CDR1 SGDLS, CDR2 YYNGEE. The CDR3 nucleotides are TGTGCCAGCAGCGTAGCAGGGAGCACAGATACGCAGTATTTT. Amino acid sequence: CASSVAGSTDTQYF.

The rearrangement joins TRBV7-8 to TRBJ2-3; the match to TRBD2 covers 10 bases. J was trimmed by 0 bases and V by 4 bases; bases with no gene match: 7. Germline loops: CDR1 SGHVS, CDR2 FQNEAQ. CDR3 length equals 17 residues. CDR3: CASSWIAGGASTDTQYF. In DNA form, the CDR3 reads TGTGCCAGCAGCTGGATAGCGGGAGGAGCTAGCACAGATACGCAGTATTTT.

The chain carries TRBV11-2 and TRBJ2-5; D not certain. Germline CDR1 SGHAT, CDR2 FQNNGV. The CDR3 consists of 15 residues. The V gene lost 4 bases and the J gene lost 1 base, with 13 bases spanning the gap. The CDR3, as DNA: TGTGCCAGCAGCTCCCCCCAGCCAATCCAAGAGACCCAGTACTTC. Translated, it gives CASSSPQPIQETQYF.

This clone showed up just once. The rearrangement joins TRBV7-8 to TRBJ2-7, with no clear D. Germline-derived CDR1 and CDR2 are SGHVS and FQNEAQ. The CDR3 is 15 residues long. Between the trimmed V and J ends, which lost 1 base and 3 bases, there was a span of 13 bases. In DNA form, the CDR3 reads TGTGCCAGCAGCTTAGAGTCTTCACCTAACTACGAGCAGTACTTC. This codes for CASSLESSPNYEQYF. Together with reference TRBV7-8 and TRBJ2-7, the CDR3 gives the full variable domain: GAGVSQSPRYKVAKRGQDVALRCDPISGHVSLFWYQQALGQGPEFLTYFQNEAQLDKSGLPSDRFFAERPEGSVSTLKIQRTQQEDSAVYLCASSLESSPNYEQYFGPGTRLTVT.

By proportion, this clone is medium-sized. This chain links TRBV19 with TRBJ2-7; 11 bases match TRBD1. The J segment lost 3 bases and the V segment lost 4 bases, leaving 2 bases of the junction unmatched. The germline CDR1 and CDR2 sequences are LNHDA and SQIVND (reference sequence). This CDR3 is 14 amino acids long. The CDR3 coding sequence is TGTGCCAGTAGTAGTGGGACAGGGGGCTACGAGCAGTACTTC. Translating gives CASSSGTGGYEQYF.

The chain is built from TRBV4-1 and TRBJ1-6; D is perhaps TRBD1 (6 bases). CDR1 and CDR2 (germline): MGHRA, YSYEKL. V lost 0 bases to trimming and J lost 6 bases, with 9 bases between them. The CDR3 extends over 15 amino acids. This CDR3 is CASSQDRGSNSPLHF. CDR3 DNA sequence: TGCGCCAGCAGCCAAGACAGGGGCTCTAATTCACCCCTCCACTTT.

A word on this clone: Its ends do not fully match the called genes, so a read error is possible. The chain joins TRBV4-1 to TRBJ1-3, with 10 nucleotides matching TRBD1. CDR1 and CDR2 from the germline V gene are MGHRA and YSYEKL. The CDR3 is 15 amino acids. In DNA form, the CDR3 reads TGCACCAGCAGCTGGGACAGGGGCTCTGGAAACACCATATATTTT. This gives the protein CTSSWDRGSGNTIYF.

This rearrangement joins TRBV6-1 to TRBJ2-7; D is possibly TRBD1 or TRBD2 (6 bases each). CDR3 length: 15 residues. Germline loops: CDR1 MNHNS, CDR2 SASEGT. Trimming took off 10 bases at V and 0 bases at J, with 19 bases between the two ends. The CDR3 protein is CATVRDTGSSYEQYF. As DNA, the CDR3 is TGTGCCACCGTCCGGGACACCGGGAGCTCCTACGAGCAGTACTTC.

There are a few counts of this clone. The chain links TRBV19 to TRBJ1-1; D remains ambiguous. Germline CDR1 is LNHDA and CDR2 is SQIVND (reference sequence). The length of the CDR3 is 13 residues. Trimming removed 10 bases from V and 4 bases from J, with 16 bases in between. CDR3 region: CATRPLDGTEAFF. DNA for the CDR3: TGTGCCACCCGGCCCCTAGACGGCACTGAAGCTTTCTTT.

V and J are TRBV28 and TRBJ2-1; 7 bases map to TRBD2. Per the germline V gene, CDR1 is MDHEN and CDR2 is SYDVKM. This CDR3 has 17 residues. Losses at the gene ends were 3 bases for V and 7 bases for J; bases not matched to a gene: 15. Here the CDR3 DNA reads TGTGCCAGCAGTTTCAGGAGCGGGACGTTCATCTGGAATGAGCAGTTCTTC. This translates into CASSFRSGTFIWNEQFF. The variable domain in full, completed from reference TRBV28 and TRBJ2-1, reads DVKVTQSSRYLVKRTGEKVFLECVQDMDHENMFWYRQDPGLGLRLIYFSYDVKMKEKGDIPEGYSVSREKKERFSLILESASTNQTSMYLCASSFRSGTFIWNEQFFGPGTRLTVL.

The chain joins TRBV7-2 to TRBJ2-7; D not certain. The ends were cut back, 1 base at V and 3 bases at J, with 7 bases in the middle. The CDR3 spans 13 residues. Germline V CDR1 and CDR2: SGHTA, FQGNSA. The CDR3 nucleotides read TGTGCCAGCAGCTTAGGGGTGAGCTACGAGCAGTACTTC. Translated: CASSLGVSYEQYF.

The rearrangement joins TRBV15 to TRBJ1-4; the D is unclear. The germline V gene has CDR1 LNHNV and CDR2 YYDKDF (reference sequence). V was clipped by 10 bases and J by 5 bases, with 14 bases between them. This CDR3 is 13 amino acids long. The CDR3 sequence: CAISTDLNEKLFF. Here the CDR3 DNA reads TGTGCCATCTCGACGGACCTAAATGAAAAACTGTTTTTT.